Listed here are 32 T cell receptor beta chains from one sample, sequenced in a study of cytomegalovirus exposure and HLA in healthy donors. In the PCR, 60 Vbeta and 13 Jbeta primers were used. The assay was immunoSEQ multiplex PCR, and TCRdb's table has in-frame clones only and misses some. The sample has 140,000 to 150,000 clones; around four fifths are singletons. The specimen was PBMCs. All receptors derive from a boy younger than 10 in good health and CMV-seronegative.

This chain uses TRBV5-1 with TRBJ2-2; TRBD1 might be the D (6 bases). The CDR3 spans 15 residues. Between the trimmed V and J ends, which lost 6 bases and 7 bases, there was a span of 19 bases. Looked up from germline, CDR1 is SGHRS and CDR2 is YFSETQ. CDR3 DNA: TGCGCCAGCACCGTAACGGGACACCGGGACGGGGAGCTGTTTTTT. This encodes CASTVTGHRDGELFF.

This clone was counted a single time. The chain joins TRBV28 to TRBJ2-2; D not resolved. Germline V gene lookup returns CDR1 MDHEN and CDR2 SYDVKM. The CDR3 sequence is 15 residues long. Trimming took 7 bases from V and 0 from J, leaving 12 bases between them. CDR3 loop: CASILGSANTGELFF. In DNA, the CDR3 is TGTGCCAGCATTCTCGGGTCCGCGAACACCGGGGAGCTGTTTTTT.

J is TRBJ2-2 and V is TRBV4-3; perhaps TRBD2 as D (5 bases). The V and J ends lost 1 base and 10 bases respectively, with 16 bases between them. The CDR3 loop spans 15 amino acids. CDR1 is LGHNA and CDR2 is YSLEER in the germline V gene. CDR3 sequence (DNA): TGCGCCAGCAGCCAAGTACCCGCGGGCGCGGAGGAGCTGTTTTTT. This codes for CASSQVPAGAEELFF.

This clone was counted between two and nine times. CDR3 region: CASSRGQGQPQHF. CDR3 bases: TGTGCCAGCTCACGGGGACAGGGCCAGCCCCAGCATTTT. The rearrangement uses TRBV18 and TRBJ1-5, with 9 bases that match TRBD1. CDR3 length: 13 residues. Germline trimming cut 4 bases from V and 7 bases from J; bases unmatched to any gene: 2. Looked up from germline, CDR1 is KGHSH and CDR2 is LQKENI.

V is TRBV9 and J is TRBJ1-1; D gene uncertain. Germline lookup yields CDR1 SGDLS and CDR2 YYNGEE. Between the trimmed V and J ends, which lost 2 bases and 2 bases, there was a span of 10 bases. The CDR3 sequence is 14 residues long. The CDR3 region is CASSVLVTNTEAFF. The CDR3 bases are TGTGCCAGCAGCGTCTTGGTTACAAACACTGAAGCTTTCTTT.

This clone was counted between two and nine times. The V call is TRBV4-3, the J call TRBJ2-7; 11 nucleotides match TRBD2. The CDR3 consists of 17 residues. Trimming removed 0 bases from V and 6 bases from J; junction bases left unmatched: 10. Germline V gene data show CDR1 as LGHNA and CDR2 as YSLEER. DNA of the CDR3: TGCGCCAGCAGCCAAGACCTCGTTGTTCTAGCGGGGGGCGAGCAGTACTTC. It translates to CASSQDLVVLAGGEQYF.

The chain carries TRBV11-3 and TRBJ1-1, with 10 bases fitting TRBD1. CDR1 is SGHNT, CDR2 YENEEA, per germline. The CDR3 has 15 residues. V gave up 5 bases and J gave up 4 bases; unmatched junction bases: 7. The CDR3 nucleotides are TGTGCCAGCAGCCGGACAGGGGGGCGGACCACTGAAGCTTTCTTT. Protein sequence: CASSRTGGRTTEAFF.

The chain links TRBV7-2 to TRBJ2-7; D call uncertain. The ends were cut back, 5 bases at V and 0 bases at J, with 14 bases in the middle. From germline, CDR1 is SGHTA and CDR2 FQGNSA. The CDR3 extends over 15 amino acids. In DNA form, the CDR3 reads TGTGCCAGCAGCCCGTCCCCGGGTGACTCCTACGAGCAGTACTTC. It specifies CASSPSPGDSYEQYF.

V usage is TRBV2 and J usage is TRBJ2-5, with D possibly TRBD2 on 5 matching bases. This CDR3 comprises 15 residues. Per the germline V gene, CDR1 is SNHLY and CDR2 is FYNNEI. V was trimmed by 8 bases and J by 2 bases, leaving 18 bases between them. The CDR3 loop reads CASGLATDKQETQYF. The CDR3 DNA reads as TGTGCCAGCGGACTTGCAACAGACAAGCAAGAGACCCAGTACTTC.

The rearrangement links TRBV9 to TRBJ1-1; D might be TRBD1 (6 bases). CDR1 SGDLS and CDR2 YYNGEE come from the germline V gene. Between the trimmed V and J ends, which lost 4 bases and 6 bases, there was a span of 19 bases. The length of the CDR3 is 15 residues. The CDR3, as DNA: TGTGCCAGCAGCCCTCGACAGGACGAACGGTCTGAAGCTTTCTTT. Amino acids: CASSPRQDERSEAFF.

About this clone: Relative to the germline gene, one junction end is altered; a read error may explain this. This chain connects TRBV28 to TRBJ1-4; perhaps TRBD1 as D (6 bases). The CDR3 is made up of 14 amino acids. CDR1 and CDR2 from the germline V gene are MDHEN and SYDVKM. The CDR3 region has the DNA TGTGCCAGCAGTTTAGCAGGGGTTAATGGAAAACTGTTTTTT. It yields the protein CASSLAGVNGKLFF.

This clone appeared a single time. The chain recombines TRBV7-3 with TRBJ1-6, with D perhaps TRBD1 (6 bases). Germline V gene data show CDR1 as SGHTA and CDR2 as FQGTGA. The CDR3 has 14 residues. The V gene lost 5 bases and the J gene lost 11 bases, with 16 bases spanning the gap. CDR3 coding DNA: TGTGCCAGCAGCCAGGGGAGCCAGGGGACACCCCTCCACTTT. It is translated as CASSQGSQGTPLHF.

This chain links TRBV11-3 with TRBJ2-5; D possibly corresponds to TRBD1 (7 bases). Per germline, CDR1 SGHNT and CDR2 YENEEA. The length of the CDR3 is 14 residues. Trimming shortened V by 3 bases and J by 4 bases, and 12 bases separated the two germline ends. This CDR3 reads CASSFQGGGETQYF. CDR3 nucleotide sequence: TGTGCCAGCAGCTTCCAGGGGGGCGGAGAGACCCAGTACTTC.

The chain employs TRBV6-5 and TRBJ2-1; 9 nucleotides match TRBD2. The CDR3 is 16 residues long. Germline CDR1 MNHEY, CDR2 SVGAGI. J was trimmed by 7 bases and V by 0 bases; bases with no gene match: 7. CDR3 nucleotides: TGTGCCAGCAGTTACTCGTCTCTAGCGGGGATTAATGAGCAGTTCTTC. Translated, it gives CASSYSSLAGINEQFF.

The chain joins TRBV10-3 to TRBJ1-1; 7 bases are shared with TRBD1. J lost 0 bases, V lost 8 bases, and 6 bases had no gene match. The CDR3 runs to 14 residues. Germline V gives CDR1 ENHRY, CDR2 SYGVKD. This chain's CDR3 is CAIHGDSLNTEAFF. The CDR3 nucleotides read TGTGCCATCCACGGGGACAGCTTGAACACTGAAGCTTTCTTT.

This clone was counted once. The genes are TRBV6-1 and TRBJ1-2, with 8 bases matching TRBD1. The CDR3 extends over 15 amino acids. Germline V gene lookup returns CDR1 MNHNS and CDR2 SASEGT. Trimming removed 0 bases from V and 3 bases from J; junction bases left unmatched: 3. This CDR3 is CASSEAQGADYGYTF. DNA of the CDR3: TGTGCCAGCAGTGAAGCCCAGGGGGCAGACTATGGCTACACCTTC.

CDR3 nucleotide sequence: TGTGCCAGCACCTCACCTCGGGACAGCTCGGACTTCCGCCTGAACAATGAGCAGTTCTTC. As protein: CASTSPRDSSDFRLNNEQFF. V gene TRBV9 combines with J gene TRBJ2-1; 7 bases agree with TRBD1. This CDR3 is built from 20 residues. V shed 6 bases, J shed 5 bases, and the junction held 26 bases outside the gene matches. From germline, CDR1 is SGDLS and CDR2 YYNGEE.

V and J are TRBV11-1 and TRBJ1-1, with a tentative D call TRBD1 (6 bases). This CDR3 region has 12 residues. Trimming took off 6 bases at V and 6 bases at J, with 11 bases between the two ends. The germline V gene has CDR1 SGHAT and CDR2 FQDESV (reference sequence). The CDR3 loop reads CASSPKGAEAFF. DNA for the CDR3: TGTGCCAGCAGTCCCAAGGGGGCTGAAGCTTTCTTT.

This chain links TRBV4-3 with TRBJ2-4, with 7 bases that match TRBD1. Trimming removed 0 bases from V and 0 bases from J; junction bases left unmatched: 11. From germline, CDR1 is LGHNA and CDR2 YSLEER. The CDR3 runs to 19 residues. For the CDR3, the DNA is TGCGCCAGCAGCCAAGAAGTAGGAACAGGGGTCCTAGCCAAAAACATTCAGTACTTC. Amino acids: CASSQEVGTGVLAKNIQYF.

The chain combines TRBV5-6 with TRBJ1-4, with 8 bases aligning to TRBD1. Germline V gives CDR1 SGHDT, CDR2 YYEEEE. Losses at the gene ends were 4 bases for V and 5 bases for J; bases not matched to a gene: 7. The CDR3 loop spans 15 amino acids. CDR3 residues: CASSHRRTGNEKLFF. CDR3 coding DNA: TGTGCCAGCAGCCACCGGCGGACAGGGAATGAAAAACTGTTTTTT.

The CDR3: CASSESPSTDTQYF. The CDR3 DNA sequence: TGTGCCAGTAGTGAGTCTCCAAGTACAGATACGCAGTATTTT. The V call is TRBV19, the J call TRBJ2-3; D gene unclear. Germline V gives CDR1 LNHDA, CDR2 SQIVND (reference sequence). Between the trimmed V and J ends, which lost 5 bases and 3 bases, there was a span of 12 bases. This CDR3 comprises 14 residues.

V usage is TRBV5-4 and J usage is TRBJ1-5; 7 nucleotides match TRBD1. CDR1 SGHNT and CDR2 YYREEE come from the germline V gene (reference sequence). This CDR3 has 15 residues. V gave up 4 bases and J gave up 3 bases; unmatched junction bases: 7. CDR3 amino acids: CASSRDRDFNQPQHF. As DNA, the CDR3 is TGTGCCAGCAGCCGGGACAGAGATTTCAATCAGCCCCAGCATTTT.

This CDR3 is CASSLGQRVPYF. DNA for the CDR3: TGTGCCAGCAGCTTAGGTCAGAGGGTTCCGTACTTC. The V and J genes are TRBV7-9 and TRBJ2-7; perhaps TRBD2 as D (5 bases). Germline CDR1 and CDR2: SEHNR and FQNEAQ (reference sequence). The V end lost 1 base, the J end lost 12 bases, and 13 bases lay between the germline ends. This CDR3 spans 12 amino acids.

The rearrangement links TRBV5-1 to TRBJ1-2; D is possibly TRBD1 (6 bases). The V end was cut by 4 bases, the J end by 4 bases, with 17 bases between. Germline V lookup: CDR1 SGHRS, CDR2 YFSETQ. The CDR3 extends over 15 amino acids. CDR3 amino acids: CASSRGQLVIYGYTF. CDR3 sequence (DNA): TGCGCCAGCAGCCGGGGACAACTCGTAATCTATGGCTACACCTTC.

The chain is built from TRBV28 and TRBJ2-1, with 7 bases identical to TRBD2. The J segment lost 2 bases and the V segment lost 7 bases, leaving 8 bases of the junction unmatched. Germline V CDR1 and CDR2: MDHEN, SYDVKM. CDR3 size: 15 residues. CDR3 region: CASTTGTNAYNEQFF. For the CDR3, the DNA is TGTGCCAGCACTACCGGGACTAACGCCTACAATGAGCAGTTCTTC.

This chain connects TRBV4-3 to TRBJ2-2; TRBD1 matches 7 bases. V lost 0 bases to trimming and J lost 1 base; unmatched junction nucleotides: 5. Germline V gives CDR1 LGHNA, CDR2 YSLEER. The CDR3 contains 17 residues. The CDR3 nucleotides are TGCGCCAGCAGCCAAGACCCCGGGACAGAGAACACCGGGGAGCTGTTTTTT. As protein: CASSQDPGTENTGELFF.

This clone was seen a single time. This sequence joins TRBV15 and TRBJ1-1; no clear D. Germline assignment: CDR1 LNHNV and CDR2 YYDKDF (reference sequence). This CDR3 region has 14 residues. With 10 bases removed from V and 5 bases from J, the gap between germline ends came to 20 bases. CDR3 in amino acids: CAIKAGTPGTEAFF. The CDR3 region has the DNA TGTGCCATCAAAGCAGGAACCCCGGGGACTGAAGCTTTCTTT.

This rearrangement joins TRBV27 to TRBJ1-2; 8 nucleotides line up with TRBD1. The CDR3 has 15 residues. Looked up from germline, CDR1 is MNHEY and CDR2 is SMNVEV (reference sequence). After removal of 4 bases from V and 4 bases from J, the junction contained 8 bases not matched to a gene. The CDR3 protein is CASSSRDRTVYGYTF. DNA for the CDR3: TGTGCCAGCAGTTCTCGGGACAGGACAGTCTATGGCTACACCTTC.

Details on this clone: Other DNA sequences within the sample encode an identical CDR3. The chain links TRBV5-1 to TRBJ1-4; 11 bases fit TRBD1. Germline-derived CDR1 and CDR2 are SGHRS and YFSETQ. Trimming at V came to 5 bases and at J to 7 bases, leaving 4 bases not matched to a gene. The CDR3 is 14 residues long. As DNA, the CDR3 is TGCGCCAGCAGGACCGGGACAGGGGGTGAAAAACTGTTTTTT. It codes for CASRTGTGGEKLFF.

The CDR3: CASSFRGNNSPLHF. CDR3 DNA: TGTGCCAGCAGCTTTCGGGGGAATAATTCACCCCTCCACTTT. This rearrangement joins TRBV5-4 to TRBJ1-6, with a weak D call TRBD1 (5 bases). This CDR3 is built from 14 residues. The V gene's germline CDR1 is SGHNT and CDR2 YYREEE (reference sequence). The V and J ends lost 2 bases and 5 bases respectively, with 8 bases between them.

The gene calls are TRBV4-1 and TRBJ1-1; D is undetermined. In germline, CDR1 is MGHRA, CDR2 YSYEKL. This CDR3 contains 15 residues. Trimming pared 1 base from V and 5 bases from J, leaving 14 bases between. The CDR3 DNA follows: TGCGCCAGCAGCCAAGCCCGAGGGTTGGGAACTGAAGCTTTCTTT. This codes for CASSQARGLGTEAFF.

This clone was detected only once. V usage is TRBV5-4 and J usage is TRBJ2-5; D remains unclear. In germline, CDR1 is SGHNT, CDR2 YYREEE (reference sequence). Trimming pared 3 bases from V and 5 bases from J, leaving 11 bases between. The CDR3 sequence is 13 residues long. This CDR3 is CASSSRDAETQYF. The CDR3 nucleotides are TGTGCCAGCAGCTCTCGCGATGCGGAGACCCAGTACTTC.